The clone carrying this T cell receptor beta chain was detected only once. Germline CDR1 LNHDA, CDR2 SQIVND (reference sequence). Between the trimmed V and J ends, which lost 3 bases and 0 bases, there was a span of 9 bases. The CDR3 consists of 15 residues. Data came from immunoSEQ multiplex PCR; TCRdb stores just in-frame clones and leaves some out. This table has under 200,000 clones, approximately 94% appearing once. This entry is derived from a study of control samples from healthy donors and cancer patients. Source material: PBMCs. This sequence joins TRBV19 and TRBJ1-3; D is unresolved. The source is a man in his fifties or sixties with colorectal cancer. This CDR3 reads CASSIDVTSGNTIYF. Here the CDR3 DNA reads TGTGCCAGTAGTATCGACGTCACCTCTGGAAACACCATATATTTT. Variable domain in full (rest from reference TRBV19 and TRBJ1-3): DGGITQSPKYLFRKEGQNVTLSCEQNLNHDAMYWYRQDPGQGLRLIYYSQIVNDFQKGDIAEGYSVSREKKESFPLTVTSAQKNPTAFYLCASSIDVTSGNTIYFGEGSWLTVV.